A selection of T cell receptor beta chains follows, all from one sample in a study of blood T cell repertoires in COVID-19. The repertoire was sequenced with immunoSEQ multiplex PCR; TCRdb's copy has only in-frame clones and lacks some. The table has approximately 30,000 clones, about 89% seen once. The sequenced material came from peripheral blood. These receptors originate from a human donor in a cohort sampled during active COVID-19. Each CDR3 is given with its conserved first and last residue. Each record gives: CDR3 DNA, CDR3 protein, D gene, V gene, CDR3 length, J gene. The D gene is left open where the match is weak.

DNA: TGTGCCAGCAGCTCGATGGCAGGCGTAGGGCAGTACTTC
CDR3: CASSSMAGVGQYF
D: -
V: TRBV7-9
length: 13
J: TRBJ2-7

DNA: TGCGCCAGCAGCTTGGGACAGAATTCGAATTCACCCCTCCACTTT
CDR3: CASSLGQNSNSPLHF
D: -
V: TRBV5-1
length: 15
J: TRBJ1-6

DNA: TGCGCCAGCAGCCCAGGCTTTGGGGCTAACCGGGACAGGGGGCGGAACGAGCAGTACTTC
CDR3: CASSPGFGANRDRGRNEQYF
D: TRBD1
V: TRBV5-1
length: 20
J: TRBJ2-7

DNA: TGTGCCAGCAGCCCGGACAGGGAAAATCAGCCCCAGCATTTT
CDR3: CASSPDRENQPQHF
D: TRBD1
V: TRBV7-9
length: 14
J: TRBJ1-5

DNA: TGTGCCATCAGTGAACGGGTCTCTAATGAAAAACTGTTTTTT
CDR3: CAISERVSNEKLFF
D: -
V: TRBV10-3
length: 14
J: TRBJ1-4

DNA: TGTGCCAGCAGCCAAGGCCAGGGGAAGAATTCACCCCTCCACTTT
CDR3: CASSQGQGKNSPLHF
D: -
V: TRBV3-1/TRBV3-2
length: 15
J: TRBJ1-6

DNA: TGTGCCAGCAGCTTAGACCCCGGACAGGGGGCCTCCTATGGCTACACCTTC
CDR3: CASSLDPGQGASYGYTF
D: TRBD1
V: TRBV11-2
length: 17
J: TRBJ1-2

DNA: TGTGCCAGCAGAGATGGACAGGGCGGCTATGGCTACACCTTC
CDR3: CASRDGQGGYGYTF
D: TRBD1
V: TRBV2
length: 14
J: TRBJ1-2

DNA: TGTGCCAGCAGCTTATCAGGGGGTAGGGGGCGGGAGACCCAGTACTTC
CDR3: CASSLSGGRGRETQYF
D: TRBD1
V: TRBV7-2
length: 16
J: TRBJ2-5

DNA: TGCGCCAGCAGCGAGCGGGGGGCGCGACCCGGGGAGCTGTTTTTT
CDR3: CASSERGARPGELFF
D: TRBD2
V: TRBV5-1
length: 15
J: TRBJ2-2

DNA: TGCGCCAGCAGCACCTCGGGGGATGTATCTGGCTACACCTTC
CDR3: CASSTSGDVSGYTF
D: -
V: TRBV5-1
length: 14
J: TRBJ1-2

DNA: TGTGCCAGCAGTTCGGGACAGGGGAGAAACTATGGCTACACCTTC
CDR3: CASSSGQGRNYGYTF
D: TRBD1
V: TRBV28
length: 15
J: TRBJ1-2

DNA: TGTGCCAGCAGCCTTTTCCAATTGACAGGGGTAGGCTACACCTTC
CDR3: CASSLFQLTGVGYTF
D: TRBD1
V: TRBV28
length: 15
J: TRBJ1-2

DNA: TGTGCCAGCAGTTACGGTTTTACGGCGGGGGCGACAGATACGCAGTATTTT
CDR3: CASSYGFTAGATDTQYF
D: -
V: TRBV6-2/TRBV6-3
length: 17
J: TRBJ2-3

DNA: TGTGCCAGCACCCGCCCGGGGGATAATCAGCCCCAGCATTTT
CDR3: CASTRPGDNQPQHF
D: -
V: TRBV28
length: 14
J: TRBJ1-5

DNA: TGTGCCACCAGTGTCTGGGGAGGGACAGGGCTAATGTGGGGCTACACCTTC
CDR3: CATSVWGGTGLMWGYTF
D: TRBD1
V: TRBV24-1
length: 17
J: TRBJ1-2

DNA: TGTGCCAGCAGCCCCAGGAGCGGGGGGGCCCATGAGCAGTTCTTC
CDR3: CASSPRSGGAHEQFF
D: TRBD2
V: TRBV6-2/TRBV6-3
length: 15
J: TRBJ2-1

DNA: TGTGCCAGCAGTTTTTGGGGGCGAGTAACAGATACGCAGTATTTT
CDR3: CASSFWGRVTDTQYF
D: -
V: TRBV28
length: 15
J: TRBJ2-3

DNA: TGTGCCAGTAAAACAGGGGGCTCGGCTGGGGCCAACGTCCTGACTTTC
CDR3: CASKTGGSAGANVLTF
D: TRBD1
V: TRBV19
length: 16
J: TRBJ2-6

DNA: TGCAGCGGACGGGAGAACTATGGCTACACCTTC
CDR3: CSGRENYGYTF
D: -
V: TRBV29-1
length: 11
J: TRBJ1-2

DNA: TGTGCCAGCTCACCATCTGCCAGGGTTGAGACCCAGTACTTC
CDR3: CASSPSARVETQYF
D: -
V: TRBV18
length: 14
J: TRBJ2-5